Below are 27 T cell receptor beta chains sequenced from a single sample in a study. One entry per CDR3 protein results from TCRdb running MiXCR on the reads. The sample has about 3,000 distinct CDR3 sequences; 9.8% are singletons. Sequenced input: CD4+ T cells from synovial fluid. These receptors came from a human donor with rheumatoid arthritis.

A word on this clonotype: The CDR3 carries no conserved terminal phenylalanine or tryptophan, so it likely arises from a read error. V gene TRBV20-1 combines with J gene TRBJ2-5; possible D gene TRBD2, 5 bases. The germline V and J ends were trimmed by 7 bases and 0 bases, with 9 bases remaining between them. CDR3 length: 12 residues. Germline V gives CDR1 DFQATT, CDR2 SNEGSKA (reference sequence). Here the CDR3 DNA reads TGCAGTGTTGGCGGGTACCAAGAGACCCAGTACGGC. Translated, it gives CSVGGYQETQYG.

This clonotype has ten or more counts. The chain combines TRBV20-1 with TRBJ2-7; TRBD1 might be the D (5 bases). Trimming pared 7 bases from V and 7 bases from J, leaving 17 bases between. This CDR3 comprises 12 residues. Germline V gene lookup returns CDR1 DFQATT and CDR2 SNEGSKA (reference sequence). Here the CDR3 DNA reads TGCAGTGGAACGCCAGGGTTAGGGGAGCAGTACTTC. It translates to CSGTPGLGEQYF.

This clonotype has just a few counts. This rearrangement joins TRBV20-1 to TRBJ2-3, with 9 bases lining up with TRBD2. The CDR3 runs 13 residues. The J segment lost 2 bases and the V segment lost 6 bases, leaving 3 bases of the junction unmatched. The germline V gene has CDR1 DFQATT and CDR2 SNEGSKA (reference sequence). Written as DNA, the CDR3 is TGCAGTGCGTGGACTAGCGACACAGATACGCAGTATTTT. It translates to CSAWTSDTDTQYF.

This clonotype is categorized as medium-sized. The chain uses TRBV10-1 and TRBJ2-7, with D hard to call. CDR1 WNHNN and CDR2 SYGVQD come from the germline V gene (reference sequence). The CDR3 sequence is 13 residues long. V dropped 0 bases and J dropped 3 bases, with 6 bases sitting between them. The CDR3 protein is CASSESTDYEQYF. The DNA of the CDR3 is TGCGCCAGCAGTGAGTCGACCGACTACGAGCAGTACTTC.

As to this clonotype: A much bigger clone sits one base away, suggesting this may be a read error. The CDR3 DNA reads as TGTGCCAGCTCACCCCCCGCGGGGCACTCCTACGAGCAGTACTTC. This encodes CASSPPAGHSYEQYF. The J gene is TRBJ2-7, the V gene TRBV18, with a tentative D call TRBD2 (6 bases). CDR3 length: 15 residues. Germline V gene lookup returns CDR1 KGHSH and CDR2 LQKENI. V gave up 3 bases and J gave up 0 bases, with 12 bases separating them.

By its share, this clonotype is large. The chain recombines TRBV7-2 with TRBJ2-5, with 8 bases that match TRBD2. The CDR3 is made up of 14 amino acids. The ends lost 5 bases at V and 5 bases at J; junction bases unmatched: 7. The germline V gene encodes CDR1 SGHTA and CDR2 FQGNSA. The CDR3 DNA sequence: TGTGCCAGCAGCACTAGCGGCCTCGGGGAGACCCAGTACTTC. Translated: CASSTSGLGETQYF.

This clonotype was seen ten or more times. The rearrangement uses TRBV29-1 and TRBJ2-3, with 8 bases fitting TRBD1. CDR1 and CDR2 (germline): SQVTM, ANQGSEA. After removal of 6 bases from V and 3 bases from J, the junction contained 5 bases not matched to a gene. The CDR3 extends over 13 amino acids. The CDR3 protein is CSVRTGSTDTQYF. The CDR3 DNA sequence: TGCAGCGTCAGGACAGGGTCGACAGATACGCAGTATTTT.

Relative to its sample, this clonotype is medium-sized (0.01 to 0.1%). V is TRBV5-1 and J is TRBJ2-7; the D gene could be TRBD1 or TRBD2 (5 bases each). The CDR3 covers 14 residues. Germline V gene data show CDR1 as SGHRS and CDR2 as YFSETQ. Deletions cut 3 bases from V and 2 bases from J, with 12 bases between. DNA for the CDR3: TGCGCCAGCAGCTCCCGGGACGGAACCTACGAGCAGTACTTC. Translating gives CASSSRDGTYEQYF.

This clonotype is medium-sized. The chain employs TRBV11-2 and TRBJ2-5; no definite D call. Trimming left V 5 bases short and J 0 bases short, with 10 bases between. Germline loops: CDR1 SGHAT, CDR2 FQNNGV. The CDR3 sequence is 14 residues long. This chain's CDR3 is CASSAQTNQETQYF. CDR3 in DNA: TGTGCCAGCAGCGCCCAGACAAACCAAGAGACCCAGTACTTC. Together with reference TRBV11-2 and TRBJ2-5, the CDR3 gives the full variable domain: EAGVAQSPRYKIIEKRQSVAFWCNPISGHATLYWYQQILGQGPKLLIQFQNNGVVDDSQLPKDRFSAERLKGVDSTLKIQPAKLEDSAVYLCASSAQTNQETQYFGPGTRLLVL.

This clonotype qualifies as medium-sized. J is TRBJ2-1 and V is TRBV20-1; 10 bases map to TRBD2. The CDR3 is 17 residues long. Germline lookup yields CDR1 DFQATT and CDR2 SNEGSKA (reference sequence). V lost 1 base and J lost 3; bases outside the gene matches: 9. CDR3 in amino acids: CSARVIGTSDYYNEQFF. Written as DNA, the CDR3 is TGCAGTGCTAGAGTGATAGGGACTAGCGACTACTACAATGAGCAGTTCTTC.

This clonotype qualifies as medium-sized (0.01 to 0.1%). This chain joins TRBV29-1 and TRBJ2-7; D remains ambiguous. The CDR3 length is 14 residues. Trimming took off 5 bases at V and 0 bases at J, with 14 bases between the two ends. Germline CDR1 and CDR2: SQVTM and ANQGSEA. CDR3 bases: TGCAGCGTTCCTTCGGACGGTCACTCCTACGAGCAGTACTTC. This codes for CSVPSDGHSYEQYF.

The sample holds many counts of this clonotype. The chain couples TRBV20-1 to TRBJ2-3; the D is unclear. CDR3 size: 13 residues. With 6 bases removed from V and 1 base from J, the gap between germline ends came to 11 bases. The germline V gene encodes CDR1 DFQATT and CDR2 SNEGSKA (reference sequence). In DNA form, the CDR3 reads TGCAGTGCCCCCGTACCGGGCACAGATACGCAGTATTTT. As protein: CSAPVPGTDTQYF.

To note about this clonotype: A much bigger clone sits one base away, suggesting this may be a read error. The V and J genes are TRBV7-2 and TRBJ2-1; D possibly corresponds to TRBD2 (6 bases). From germline, CDR1 is SGHTA and CDR2 FQGNSA. The length of the CDR3 is 14 residues. The CDR3 region has the DNA TGTGCCAGCAGCTTAAACGTCGGGGGAAATGAGCGGTTCTTC. It codes for CASSLNVGGNERFF.

This clonotype is judged medium-sized. This chain connects TRBV5-1 to TRBJ2-1, with TRBD1 as a possible D gene (6 bases). The length of the CDR3 is 16 residues. V was trimmed by 0 bases and J by 7 bases, leaving 17 bases between them. Germline V gene data show CDR1 as SGHRS and CDR2 as YFSETQ. CDR3 region: CASSLGDIGMGNEQFF. DNA of the CDR3: TGCGCCAGCAGCTTGGGGGACATTGGGATGGGGAATGAGCAGTTCTTC.

The J gene is TRBJ2-3, the V gene TRBV20-1, with TRBD2 matching 8 bases. Germline V gene sequence: CDR1 DFQATT, CDR2 SNEGSKA (reference sequence). The length of the CDR3 is 16 residues. Trimming took 5 bases from V and 0 from J; bases not matched to a gene: 10. Here the CDR3 reads CSAQDAGGGSTDTQYF. CDR3 DNA: TGCAGTGCTCAAGACGCGGGAGGAGGTAGCACAGATACGCAGTATTTT.

This clonotype qualifies as medium-sized. This chain links TRBV10-2 with TRBJ1-2; D not resolved. Trimming stripped 5 bases from V and 6 bases from J, with 13 bases between. CDR1 WSHSY and CDR2 SAAADI come from the germline V gene. There are 13 residues in the CDR3. CDR3 sequence reads: CASSLTVADGYTF. In DNA form, the CDR3 reads TGCGCCAGCAGTCTTACAGTCGCGGATGGCTACACCTTC.

This clonotype was recorded many times. The chain recombines TRBV19 with TRBJ2-2; a possible D gene is TRBD1 (5 bases). V lost 4 bases, J lost 6 bases, and 15 bases lay in between. CDR3 length equals 15 residues. CDR1 is LNHDA, CDR2 SQIVND, per germline (reference sequence). Here the CDR3 reads CASSTQQGDPGELFF. The CDR3, as DNA: TGTGCCAGTAGTACCCAGCAGGGCGACCCCGGGGAGCTGTTTTTT.

The V gene is TRBV24-1, the J gene TRBJ2-3; D is undetermined. Deletions cut 3 bases from V and 3 bases from J, with 9 bases between. Germline V lookup: CDR1 KGHDR, CDR2 SFDVKD. This CDR3 contains 14 residues. This CDR3 reads CATSDPGGTDTQYF. As DNA, the CDR3 is TGTGCCACCAGTGATCCCGGTGGGACAGATACGCAGTATTTT.

This clonotype is medium-sized. J is TRBJ2-3 and V is TRBV5-1, with D perhaps assigned TRBD1 or TRBD2 (5 bases each). Germline V lookup: CDR1 SGHRS, CDR2 YFSETQ. V lost 6 bases, J lost 0 bases, and 14 bases lay in between. The CDR3 is 15 amino acids. The CDR3 DNA reads as TGCGCCAGCAAGGGTGAGGGGCTCAGCACAGATACGCAGTATTTT. Translated: CASKGEGLSTDTQYF.

The sample holds many counts of this clonotype. V and J are TRBV7-9 and TRBJ2-7; 7 bases map to TRBD1. Germline V gene sequence: CDR1 SEHNR, CDR2 FQNEAQ (reference sequence). J lost 7 bases, V lost 6 bases, and 9 bases had no gene match. The CDR3 loop spans 13 amino acids. CDR3 region: CASSPKQGREQYF. CDR3 nucleotide sequence: TGTGCCAGCAGTCCTAAACAGGGGCGTGAGCAGTACTTC.

This clonotype qualifies as medium-sized. J is TRBJ1-1 and V is TRBV20-1; TRBD1 aligns across 7 bases. With V trimmed by 6 bases and J by 6 bases, 7 bases remained unmatched. In germline, CDR1 is DFQATT, CDR2 SNEGSKA (reference sequence). The CDR3 is 12 residues long. CDR3 protein: CSASSGTAEAFF. Written as DNA, the CDR3 is TGCAGTGCATCAAGCGGGACAGCTGAAGCTTTCTTT.

This clonotype rates as medium-sized. V is TRBV20-1 and J is TRBJ2-7; 11 bases fit TRBD2. Germline trimming cut 3 bases from V and 3 bases from J; bases unmatched to any gene: 4. CDR3 size: 14 residues. From germline, CDR1 is DFQATT and CDR2 SNEGSKA (reference sequence). CDR3 in DNA: TGCAGTGCTAGTGCGACTAGCGGGGACTACGAGCAGTACTTC. Translating gives CSASATSGDYEQYF.

With regard to this clonotype: A far larger clone is off by one base, so a read error is likely. V gene TRBV7-9 combines with J gene TRBJ2-1, with D perhaps assigned TRBD1 or TRBD2 (5 bases each). Germline V gives CDR1 SEHNR, CDR2 FQNEAQ (reference sequence). This CDR3 is 15 amino acids long. Trimming shortened V by 1 base and J by 10 bases, and 17 bases separated the two germline ends. CDR3 loop: CASSLVGAAPYEQFF. For the CDR3, the DNA is TGTGCCAGCAGCTTAGTCGGGGCAGCCCCCTACGAGCAGTTCTTC.

By frequency in the sample, this clonotype is medium-sized (0.01 to 0.1%). The chain links TRBV14 to TRBJ2-3; 9 bases fit TRBD2. CDR1 is SGHDN, CDR2 FVKESK, per germline. V was pared by 0 bases and J by 6 bases, with 10 bases of the junction left unmatched. The CDR3 covers 17 residues. CDR3 nucleotides: TGTGCCAGCAGCCAAGATATGACTAGCGGCTCATTGGATACGCAGTATTTT. Translated: CASSQDMTSGSLDTQYF.

This clonotype counts as medium-sized. This CDR3 reads CASSRSGQGGTGELFF. In nucleotides, the CDR3 is TGTGCCAGCAGTAGATCGGGACAGGGTGGGACCGGGGAGCTGTTTTTT. This chain joins TRBV6-6 and TRBJ2-2; 9 bases fit TRBD1. This CDR3 is built from 16 residues. V shed 5 bases and J 5 bases; nucleotides not matched to a gene: 9. Germline CDR1 reads MNHNY; CDR2 reads SVGAGI (reference sequence).

By share of the sample, this clonotype is medium-sized. The chain carries TRBV11-2 and TRBJ2-3; D gene ambiguous. Trimming left V 5 bases short and J 5 bases short, with 11 bases between. The CDR3 runs to 13 residues. Germline CDR1 and CDR2: SGHAT and FQNNGV. The CDR3 is CASSPDLGDTQYF. The CDR3 DNA sequence: TGTGCCAGCAGCCCAGACCTGGGAGATACGCAGTATTTT.

This clonotype is termed medium-sized. The rearrangement joins TRBV25-1 to TRBJ2-5; TRBD1 agrees at 10 bases. Per the germline V gene, CDR1 is MGHDK and CDR2 is SYGVNS. Trimming at V came to 7 bases and at J to 1 base, leaving 12 bases not matched to a gene. This CDR3 has 17 amino acids. In nucleotides, the CDR3 is TGTGCCAGCATCCTCCCCTGGGACAGGGGAATCCAAGAGACCCAGTACTTC. It is translated as CASILPWDRGIQETQYF.